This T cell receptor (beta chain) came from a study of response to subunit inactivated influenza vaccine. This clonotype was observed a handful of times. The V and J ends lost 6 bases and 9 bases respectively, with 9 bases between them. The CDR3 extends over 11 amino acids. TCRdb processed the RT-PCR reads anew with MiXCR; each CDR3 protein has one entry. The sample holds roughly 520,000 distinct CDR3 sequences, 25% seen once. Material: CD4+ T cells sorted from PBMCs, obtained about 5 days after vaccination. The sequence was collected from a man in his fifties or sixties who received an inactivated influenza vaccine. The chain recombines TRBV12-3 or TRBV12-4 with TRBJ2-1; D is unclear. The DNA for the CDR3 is TGTGCCAGCAGCAAGCGTAGTGAGCAGTTCTTC. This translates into CASSKRSEQFF.